Given below is one TCR beta chain in context. Other DNA sequences of this sample code for an identical CDR3. The data originate from a study of blood T cell repertoires in COVID-19. Under the authors' procedure: Using reference gene primer amplification, nucleated cell counts were estimated. Sequencing was performed with immunoSEQ multiplex PCR; in TCRdb, only in-frame clones are kept and a portion is missing. The DNA was the basis for D and trimming; V, J and clone size are from that table. The sample has about 330,000 clones, about 90% seen once; the top ten hold approximately 6%. The CDR3 loop spans 13 amino acids. Between the trimmed V and J ends, which lost 2 bases and 2 bases, there was a span of 7 bases. From germline, CDR1 is SGHDT and CDR2 YYEEEE. Participant age was roughly 18 to 90 years, and participants resided in fewer than 30 US areas. Cohorts were assigned according to the clinical history that participants reported.

J is TRBJ1-1 and V is TRBV5-6; the D gene is possibly TRBD1 (6 bases). The sequence derives from a woman in her thirties who had recovered from COVID-19. The sequencing sample was made of PBMCs or T cells enriched from blood (not recorded which). Here the CDR3 DNA reads TGTGCCAGCAGCTTCAGGGGCAACACTGAAGCTTTCTTT. It yields the protein CASSFRGNTEAFF. Combining the CDR3 with reference TRBV5-6 and TRBJ1-1 gives the whole variable domain DAGVTQSPTHLIKTRGQQVTLRCSPKSGHDTVSWYQQALGQGPQFIFQYYEEEERQRGNFPDRFSGHQFPNYSSELNVNALLLGDSALYLCASSFRGNTEAFFGQGTRLTVV.